A single sample gave rise to the 14 T cell receptor beta chains below, sequenced in a study of blood T cell repertoires in COVID-19. Assay used: immunoSEQ multiplex PCR; TCRdb lists only in-frame clones, some missing. The data contain about 160,000 clones, roughly nine tenths of them seen just once; the ten biggest clones take up 15% to 20%. What was sequenced was peripheral blood. The receptors derive from a man aged 55-75 years with active or convalescent COVID-19.

This chain connects TRBV5-1 to TRBJ1-4, with TRBD1 identical over 9 bases. The germline gives CDR1 SGHRS, CDR2 YFSETQ. V was clipped by 4 bases and J by 5 bases; unmatched bases: 6. The CDR3 is made up of 15 amino acids. CDR3 DNA sequence: TGCGCCAGCAGCCTCGGCGGGACAGGGAATGAAAAACTGTTTTTT. It yields the protein CASSLGGTGNEKLFF.

The chain carries TRBV5-1 and TRBJ2-7, with 9 bases lining up with TRBD2. This CDR3 spans 16 amino acids. J lost 4 bases, V lost 5 bases, and 13 bases had no gene match. Germline values: CDR1 SGHRS, CDR2 YFSETQ. CDR3 sequence (DNA): TGCGCCAGCAGGCGGGGGGGGCTGAATACCCATTACGAGCAGTACTTC. It yields the protein CASRRGGLNTHYEQYF. Full variable domain (outside the CDR3, taken from reference TRBV5-1 and TRBJ2-7): KAGVTQTPRYLIKTRGQQVTLSCSPISGHRSVSWYQQTPGQGLQFLFEYFSETQRNKGNFPGRFSGRQFSNSRSEMNVSTLELGDSALYLCASRRGGLNTHYEQYFGPGTRLTVT.

This clone was found a few times. The chain combines TRBV10-3 with TRBJ1-2; D possibly corresponds to TRBD1 (6 bases). V lost 2 bases to trimming and J lost 5 bases, with 9 bases between them. This CDR3 is 13 amino acids long. The germline V gene encodes CDR1 ENHRY and CDR2 SYGVKD. CDR3 sequence reads: CAISEATGYGYTF. CDR3 nucleotides: TGTGCCATCAGTGAGGCGACAGGATATGGCTACACCTTC.

The rearrangement links TRBV10-3 to TRBJ2-3; TRBD2 aligns across 13 bases. The germline V gene has CDR1 ENHRY and CDR2 SYGVKD. This CDR3 has 16 amino acids. Trimming cost V 7 bases and J 4 bases; bases outside gene matches: 8. The CDR3 DNA sequence: TGTGCCATCACCCGACTAGCGGGGGGTTCGGCAGATACGCAGTATTTT. It is translated as CAITRLAGGSADTQYF.

The CDR3 region has the DNA TGTGCCATCAGTGGAACTAGCGGGGGTCCGAACACCGGGGAGCTGTTTTTT. This sequence encodes CAISGTSGGPNTGELFF. The chain combines TRBV10-3 with TRBJ2-2, with 11 positions matching TRBD2. V shed 4 bases, J shed 0 bases, and the junction held 4 bases outside the gene matches. Germline CDR1 and CDR2: ENHRY and SYGVKD. The CDR3 consists of 17 residues.

The CDR3 reads CASSPWTENQPQHF. In DNA form, the CDR3 reads TGTGCCAGTAGTCCCTGGACAGAAAATCAGCCCCAGCATTTT. The chain combines TRBV19 with TRBJ1-5, with a weak D call TRBD1 (6 bases). V lost 5 bases, J lost 4 bases, and 12 bases lay in between. This CDR3 has 14 amino acids. The V gene's germline CDR1 is LNHDA and CDR2 SQIVND (reference sequence).

The gene calls are TRBV25-1 and TRBJ2-1; D is ambiguous. V was clipped by 3 bases and J by 2 bases, with 14 bases between them. Germline CDR1 and CDR2: MGHDK and SYGVNS. The CDR3 is 16 amino acids. CDR3 protein: CASSDEAEWTYNEQFF. The DNA of the CDR3 is TGTGCCAGCAGTGATGAGGCTGAGTGGACCTACAATGAGCAGTTCTTC.

This clone came up once. The chain links TRBV19 to TRBJ1-2, with D tentatively TRBD1 (5 bases). V shed 7 bases and J shed 5 bases, with 14 bases lying between them. This CDR3 comprises 13 residues. Germline V gene lookup returns CDR1 LNHDA and CDR2 SQIVND (reference sequence). DNA of the CDR3: TGTGCCAGTACCCAGGGAGGTCCGTATGGCTACACCTTC. Its protein is CASTQGGPYGYTF.

The chain combines TRBV19 with TRBJ1-1, with unresolved D. V was clipped by 6 bases and J by 6 bases, with 26 bases between them. The CDR3 runs to 17 residues. From germline, CDR1 is LNHDA and CDR2 SQIVND (reference sequence). CDR3 nucleotide sequence: TGTGCCAGTAGAACGGCGGGGTGGAGGCCAATTGCCGCTGAAGCTTTCTTT. Translated, it gives CASRTAGWRPIAAEAFF.

The chain combines TRBV4-1 with TRBJ1-1; TRBD1 matches 9 bases. The CDR3 consists of 13 residues. V lost 0 bases and J lost 10; bases outside the gene matches: 3. Germline V gene sequence: CDR1 MGHRA, CDR2 YSYEKL. The CDR3 is CASSQDVDRGAFF. The CDR3 DNA reads TGCGCCAGCAGCCAAGATGTGGACAGGGGAGCTTTCTTT.

V gene TRBV10-1 combines with J gene TRBJ2-3, with D possibly matching TRBD2 (5 bases). V was clipped by 3 bases and J by 3 bases, with 22 bases between them. Germline V gene data show CDR1 as WNHNN and CDR2 as SYGVQD (reference sequence). The CDR3 is 18 amino acids. The DNA of the CDR3 is TGCGCCAGCAGTGAATTCTCAGCGGCGGTAGGGCGTACAGATACGCAGTATTTT. Protein: CASSEFSAAVGRTDTQYF.

This rearrangement joins TRBV27 to TRBJ2-7; TRBD1 matches 11 bases. Germline V gene sequence: CDR1 MNHEY, CDR2 SMNVEV (reference sequence). This CDR3 is 16 amino acids long. V was pared by 5 bases and J by 2 bases, with 8 bases of the junction left unmatched. CDR3 residues: CASSPSAGQGAYEQYF. DNA for the CDR3: TGTGCCAGCAGTCCTTCGGCGGGACAGGGGGCCTACGAGCAGTACTTC.

This chain uses TRBV11-1 with TRBJ1-6; 9 bases line up with TRBD1. The CDR3 consists of 16 residues. Germline CDR1 and CDR2: SGHAT and FQDESV (reference sequence). V trimming: 5 bases; J trimming: 8 bases; junction bases outside the gene matches: 10. CDR3 DNA sequence: TGTGCCAGCAGCGATAGGGGACAGGGTGTGGATTCACCCCTCCACTTT. It is translated as CASSDRGQGVDSPLHF.

The V gene is TRBV5-4, the J gene TRBJ2-2, with TRBD2 matching 8 bases. The CDR3 contains 15 residues. In germline, CDR1 is SGHNT, CDR2 YYREEE (reference sequence). V shed 4 bases and J 7 bases; nucleotides not matched to a gene: 9. This CDR3 is CASSPAGGLGGELFF. CDR3 nucleotides: TGTGCCAGCAGCCCGGCGGGAGGTCTAGGCGGGGAGCTGTTTTTT.